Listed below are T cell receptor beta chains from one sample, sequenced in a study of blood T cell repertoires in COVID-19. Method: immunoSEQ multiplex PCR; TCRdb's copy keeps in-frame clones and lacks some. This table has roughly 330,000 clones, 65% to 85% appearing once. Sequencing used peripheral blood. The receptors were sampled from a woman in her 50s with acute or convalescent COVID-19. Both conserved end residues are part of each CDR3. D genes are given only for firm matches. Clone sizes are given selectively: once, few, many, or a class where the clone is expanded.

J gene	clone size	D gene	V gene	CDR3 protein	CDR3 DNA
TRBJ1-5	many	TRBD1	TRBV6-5	CASRVRGDNQPQHF	TGTGCCAGCAGGGTCAGGGGGGACAATCAGCCCCAGCATTTT
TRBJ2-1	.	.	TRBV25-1	CASSDWSSDSYNEQFF	TGTGCCAGCAGTGATTGGTCGAGCGACTCCTACAATGAGCAGTTCTTC
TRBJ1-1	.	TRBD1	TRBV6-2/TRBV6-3	CASSDRGGGEAFF	TGTGCCAGCAGTGACAGGGGCGGGGGTGAAGCTTTCTTT
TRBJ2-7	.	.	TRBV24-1	CATSDLKGGYEQYF	TGTGCCACCAGTGATTTGAAAGGGGGCTACGAGCAGTACTTC
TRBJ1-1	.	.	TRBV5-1	CASSLEGARYTEAFF	TGCGCCAGCAGCTTGGAAGGGGCTCGATACACTGAAGCTTTCTTT
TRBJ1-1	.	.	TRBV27	CASSPQGGGPEAFF	TGTGCCAGCAGTCCACAGGGTGGCGGGCCTGAAGCTTTCTTT
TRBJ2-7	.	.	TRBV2	CASSGLKRNTYEQYF	TGTGCCAGCAGTGGTCTGAAGAGGAACACCTACGAGCAGTACTTC
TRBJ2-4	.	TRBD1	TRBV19	CASSGTGGNIQYF	TGTGCCAGTAGTGGGACAGGGGGAAACATTCAGTACTTC
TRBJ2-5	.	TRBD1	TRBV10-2	CASSEPRTGEETQYF	TGCGCCAGCAGTGAGCCCCGGACAGGGGAAGAGACCCAGTACTTC
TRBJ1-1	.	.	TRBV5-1	CASSLTQNLNTEAFF	TGCGCCAGCAGCCTGACTCAGAACTTGAACACTGAAGCTTTCTTT
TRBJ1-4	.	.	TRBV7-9	CASSPDTAQEKLFF	TGTGCCAGCAGCCCAGACACAGCCCAGGAAAAACTGTTTTTT
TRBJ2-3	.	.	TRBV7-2	CASSLTGADTQYF	TGTGCCAGCAGCTTGACTGGTGCAGATACGCAGTATTTT
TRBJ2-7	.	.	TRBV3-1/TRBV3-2	CASSHSDEQYF	TGTGCCAGCAGCCACTCGGACGAGCAGTACTTC
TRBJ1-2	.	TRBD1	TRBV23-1	CASSHPGGYGYTF	TGCGCCAGCAGTCATCCAGGGGGGTATGGCTACACCTTC
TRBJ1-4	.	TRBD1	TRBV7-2	CASRTGMNEKLFF	TGTGCCAGCAGGACAGGGATGAATGAAAAACTGTTTTTT
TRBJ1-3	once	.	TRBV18	CASSPYDTRSGNTIYF	TGTGCCAGCTCACCATATGACACTCGCTCTGGAAACACCATATATTTT
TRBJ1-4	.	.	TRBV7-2	CASSYNRGEKLFF	TGTGCCAGCAGCTATAATAGGGGTGAAAAACTGTTTTTT
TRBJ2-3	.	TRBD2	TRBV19	CASRPAGGSDTQYF	TGTGCCAGTAGGCCAGCGGGAGGTTCGGATACGCAGTATTTT
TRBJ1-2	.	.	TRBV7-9	CASSLGHLERYTF	TGTGCCAGCAGCTTGGGACACCTGGAACGCTACACCTTC
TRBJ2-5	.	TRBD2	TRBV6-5	CASSYLAGGPETQYF	TGTGCCAGCAGTTACCTAGCGGGGGGGCCGGAGACCCAGTACTTC
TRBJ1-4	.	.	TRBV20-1	CSARDLEKLFF	TGCAGTGCTAGAGATTTAGAAAAACTGTTTTTT
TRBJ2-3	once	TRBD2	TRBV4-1	CASSARLAGDLTDTQYF	TGCGCCAGCAGCGCGCGGCTAGCGGGAGATCTCACAGATACGCAGTATTTT
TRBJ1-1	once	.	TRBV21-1	CASSIRLEAFF	TGTGCCAGCAGCATCCGTCTTGAAGCTTTCTTT
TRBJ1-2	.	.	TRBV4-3	CASSQDPTYGYTF	TGCGCCAGCAGCCAAGATCCGACATATGGCTACACCTTC
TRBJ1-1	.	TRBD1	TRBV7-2	CASSLGTGWAFF	TGTGCCAGCAGCTTAGGGACAGGGTGGGCTTTCTTT
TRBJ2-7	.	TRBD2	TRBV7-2	CASSIGGTSGQYF	TGTGCCAGCAGCATCGGAGGGACTAGCGGGCAGTACTTC
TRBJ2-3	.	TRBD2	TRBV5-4	CASSSRGGSTDTQYF	TGTGCCAGCAGCTCTCGGGGGGGTAGCACAGATACGCAGTATTTT
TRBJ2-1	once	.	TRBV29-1	CSVESSHNEQFF	TGCAGCGTTGAATCCAGTCACAATGAGCAGTTCTTC
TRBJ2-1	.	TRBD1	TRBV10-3	CAISEKGASFGDEQFF	TGTGCCATCAGTGAGAAGGGGGCATCTTTTGGGGATGAGCAGTTCTTC
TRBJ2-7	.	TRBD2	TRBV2	CAKSFPSGSGDEQYF	TGTGCCAAATCTTTTCCTAGCGGGAGCGGGGACGAGCAGTACTTC
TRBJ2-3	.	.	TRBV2	CASQWDIQSTDTQYF	TGTGCCAGCCAATGGGACATTCAGAGCACAGATACGCAGTATTTT
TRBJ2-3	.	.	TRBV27	CASSLGGTGTQYF	TGTGCCAGCAGTCTGGGGGGTACGGGTACGCAGTATTTT
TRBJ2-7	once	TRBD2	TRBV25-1	CASSRDLAGDEQYF	TGTGCCAGCAGTCGCGACCTAGCGGGAGACGAGCAGTACTTC
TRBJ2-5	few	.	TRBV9	CASSAGYETQYF	TGTGCCAGCAGCGCAGGTTATGAGACCCAGTACTTC
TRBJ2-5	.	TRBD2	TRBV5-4	CASKGLAGGQETQYF	TGTGCCAGCAAGGGACTAGCGGGGGGTCAAGAGACCCAGTACTTC
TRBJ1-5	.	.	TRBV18	CASSPQRGDNQPQHF	TGTGCCAGCTCACCACAGCGGGGGGACAATCAGCCCCAGCATTTT
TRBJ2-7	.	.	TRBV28	CASSFQGPEQYF	TGTGCCAGCAGTTTCCAGGGGCCCGAGCAGTACTTC
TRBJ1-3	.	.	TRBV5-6	CASSLRGSGNTIYF	TGTGCCAGCAGCTTACGGGGCTCTGGAAACACCATATATTTT
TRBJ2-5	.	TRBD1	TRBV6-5	CASRKGQGEETQYF	TGTGCCAGCAGAAAGGGACAGGGTGAAGAGACCCAGTACTTC